The 10 T cell receptor beta chains below all came from one sample that was sequenced in a study of early T cells in non-severe SARS-CoV-2 infection. MiXCR was run by TCRdb on the 5' RACE reads, yielding one entry per CDR3 protein. The sample lists 33,000 or so distinct CDR3 sequences, almost 6% occurring once. Source material: whole blood. These receptors all stem from an adult who was a healthcare worker with PCR-confirmed SARS-CoV-2 infection or an uninfected control (not recorded which).

This clonotype was detected many times. The J gene is TRBJ2-2, the V gene TRBV12-3 or TRBV12-4, with 9 bases aligning to TRBD2. The V gene end was trimmed by 2 bases and the J gene end by 3 bases; junction bases not matched to a gene: 7. This CDR3 region has 17 residues. This chain's CDR3 is CASSLRGGAGYTGELFF. The CDR3 coding sequence is TGTGCCAGCAGTTTACGCGGGGGGGCTGGATACACCGGGGAGCTGTTTTTT.

This clonotype was found many times. The V gene is TRBV6-5, the J gene TRBJ2-2, with 7 positions matching TRBD1. Germline CDR1 is MNHEY and CDR2 is SVGAGI. The length of the CDR3 is 15 residues. The junction had 5 bases not matched to a gene; V was cut back by 2 bases and J by 5 bases. CDR3: CASSYQQGRTGELFF. CDR3 DNA: TGTGCCAGCAGTTACCAACAGGGGCGGACCGGGGAGCTGTTTTTT.

This clonotype was counted many times. This chain joins TRBV19 and TRBJ2-7, with D perhaps TRBD1 (5 bases). The ends were cut back, 1 base at V and 3 bases at J, with 10 bases in the middle. Looked up from germline, CDR1 is LNHDA and CDR2 is SQIVND (reference sequence). The CDR3 consists of 14 residues. The CDR3 loop is CASSIGQGIYEQYF. The CDR3 DNA is TGTGCCAGTAGTATAGGGCAGGGTATCTACGAGCAGTACTTC.

This rearrangement joins TRBV10-3 to TRBJ2-3; D tentatively fits TRBD1 or TRBD2 (5 bases each). V lost 3 bases, J lost 6 bases, and 13 bases lay in between. Per germline, CDR1 ENHRY and CDR2 SYGVKD. This CDR3 is built from 14 residues. CDR3 residues: CAISERDPADTQYF. The CDR3 coding sequence is TGTGCCATCAGTGAACGGGACCCCGCGGATACGCAGTATTTT.

This clonotype has a count of ten or more. The chain combines TRBV4-1 with TRBJ2-5; 7 bases are shared with TRBD2. The CDR3 runs 15 residues. Per the germline V gene, CDR1 is MGHRA and CDR2 is YSYEKL. The V segment lost 1 base and the J segment 2 bases; nucleotides outside the gene matches: 4. The CDR3 loop is CASSQGLAEQETQYF. The DNA of the CDR3 is TGCGCCAGCAGCCAAGGGCTAGCGGAGCAAGAGACCCAGTACTTC.

This chain connects TRBV6-1 to TRBJ2-7; D call uncertain. V gave up 6 bases and J gave up 0 bases, with 12 bases separating them. Per the germline V gene, CDR1 is MNHNS and CDR2 is SASEGT. The CDR3 length is 14 residues. The CDR3 DNA follows: TGTGCCAGCAGAGAATTGCTCAGCTCCTACGAGCAGTACTTC. Translated, it gives CASRELLSSYEQYF.

In this sample, this clonotype turned up a few times. The chain uses TRBV4-1 and TRBJ1-5; D ambiguous. V lost 0 bases and J 5 bases, leaving 8 bases between the germline ends. CDR3 length equals 14 residues. Germline V gene data show CDR1 as MGHRA and CDR2 as YSYEKL. This CDR3 is CASSQESGDQPQHF. In DNA form, the CDR3 reads TGCGCCAGCAGCCAAGAGAGTGGGGATCAGCCCCAGCATTTT.

This clonotype showed up many times. V gene TRBV20-1 combines with J gene TRBJ1-2, with a weak D call TRBD1 (5 bases). This CDR3 has 14 amino acids. V lost 8 bases and J lost 5, with 21 bases in between. CDR1 and CDR2 (germline): DFQATT, SNEGSKA (reference sequence). Written as DNA, the CDR3 is TGCAGTATGGGGGGGAGGGATCTAGGATATGGCTACACCTTC. It translates to CSMGGRDLGYGYTF.

As to this clonotype: A much more abundant neighbour one base away suggests this may be a read error. The chain links TRBV2 to TRBJ2-2, with 8 bases fitting TRBD1. Germline V CDR1 and CDR2: SNHLY, FYNNEI. This CDR3 region has 14 residues. The DNA of the CDR3 is TGTGCCAGCAGAAGACAGGGGAACACCGGGGGGCTGTTTTTT. Protein product: CASRRQGNTGGLFF.

This clonotype was recorded at least ten times. V usage is TRBV7-6 and J usage is TRBJ2-2; 10 bases match TRBD2. This CDR3 has 14 amino acids. The J segment lost 5 bases and the V segment lost 11 bases, leaving 8 bases of the junction unmatched. CDR1 and CDR2 from the germline V gene are SGHVS and FNYEAQ. Here the CDR3 DNA reads TGTGCCTCCAGGCTAGCGGGAGAAACCGGGGAGCTGTTTTTT. Translation: CASRLAGETGELFF.